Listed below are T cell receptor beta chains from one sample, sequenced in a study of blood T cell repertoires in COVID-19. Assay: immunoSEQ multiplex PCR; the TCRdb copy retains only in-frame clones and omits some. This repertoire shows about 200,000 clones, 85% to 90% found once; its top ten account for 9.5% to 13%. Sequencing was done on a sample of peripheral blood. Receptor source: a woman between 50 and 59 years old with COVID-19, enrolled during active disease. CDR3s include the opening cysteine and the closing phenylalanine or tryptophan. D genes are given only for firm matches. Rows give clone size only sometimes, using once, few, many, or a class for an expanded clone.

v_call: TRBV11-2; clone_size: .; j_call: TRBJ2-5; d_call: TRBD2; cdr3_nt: TGTGCCAGCAGCCCCCCAGCGGGGGCGAGGACCCAGTACTTC; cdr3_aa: CASSPPAGARTQYF
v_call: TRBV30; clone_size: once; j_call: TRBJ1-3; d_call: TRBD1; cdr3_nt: TGTGCCCGCCGGGACAGGGGCTCTGGAAACACCATATATTTT; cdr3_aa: CARRDRGSGNTIYF
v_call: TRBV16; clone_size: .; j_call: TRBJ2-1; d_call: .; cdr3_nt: TGTGCCAGCAGCCAATCAAGACAGGCGAGCCCCTACAATGAGCAGTTCTTC; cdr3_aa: CASSQSRQASPYNEQFF
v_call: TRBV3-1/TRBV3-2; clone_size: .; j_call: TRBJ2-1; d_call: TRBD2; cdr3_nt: TGTGCCAGCAGCCTTAGACTAGCGGGGGGCCTTAGCTCCTACAATGAGCAGTTCTTC; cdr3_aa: CASSLRLAGGLSSYNEQFF
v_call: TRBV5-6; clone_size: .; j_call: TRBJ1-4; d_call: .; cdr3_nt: TGTGCCAGCAGCTTGGGGACAGCACTGTTTTTT; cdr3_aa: CASSLGTALFF
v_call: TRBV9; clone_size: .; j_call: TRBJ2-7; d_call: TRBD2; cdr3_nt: TGTGCCAGCAGTCCAACTAGCGGGGCTACCTACGAGCAGTACTTC; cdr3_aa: CASSPTSGATYEQYF
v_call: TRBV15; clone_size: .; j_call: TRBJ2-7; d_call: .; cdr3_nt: TGTGCCACCAGCAGACAGGTGCTGTCCTACGAGCAGTACTTC; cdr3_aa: CATSRQVLSYEQYF
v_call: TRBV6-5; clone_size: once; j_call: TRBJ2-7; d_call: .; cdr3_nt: TGTGCCAGCAGTTACTCGGGGCTGCCATACGAGCAGTACTTC; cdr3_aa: CASSYSGLPYEQYF
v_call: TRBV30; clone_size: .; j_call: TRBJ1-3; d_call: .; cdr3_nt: TGTGCCTGGAGTGTGCCAGGTTTTGGAAACACCATATATTTT; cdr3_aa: CAWSVPGFGNTIYF
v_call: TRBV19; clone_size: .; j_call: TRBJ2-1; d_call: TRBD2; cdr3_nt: TGTGCCAGTAGTGGGCGGGGGGCCTACAATGAGCAGTTCTTC; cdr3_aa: CASSGRGAYNEQFF
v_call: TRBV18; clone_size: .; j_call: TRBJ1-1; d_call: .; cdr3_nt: TGTGCCAGCTCACCAAGGGGGAACACTGAAGCTTTCTTT; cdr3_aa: CASSPRGNTEAFF
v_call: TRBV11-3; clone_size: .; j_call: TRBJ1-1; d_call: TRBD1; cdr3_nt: TGTGCCAGCAGTTTCGACAGGGCGGAAGCTTTCTTT; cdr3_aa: CASSFDRAEAFF
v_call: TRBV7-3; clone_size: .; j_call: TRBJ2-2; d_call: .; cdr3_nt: TGTGCCAGCAGCTTTCGACCCACGTCGGGGTTTGCGAACACCGGGGAGCTGTTTTTT; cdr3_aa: CASSFRPTSGFANTGELFF
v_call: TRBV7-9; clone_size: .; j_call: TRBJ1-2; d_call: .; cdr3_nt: TGTGCCAGCAGCTTACAGGGCCAGGGCCCAAATAACTATGGCTACACCTTC; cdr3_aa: CASSLQGQGPNNYGYTF
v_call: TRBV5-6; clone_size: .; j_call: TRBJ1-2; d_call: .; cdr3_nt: TGTGCCAGCAGCTTACCCCAGGGAAACTATGGCTACACCTTC; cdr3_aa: CASSLPQGNYGYTF
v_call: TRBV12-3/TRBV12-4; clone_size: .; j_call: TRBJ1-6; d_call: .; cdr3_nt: TGTGCCAGCAGTTTGAGGTTTGATTCACCCCTCCACTTT; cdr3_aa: CASSLRFDSPLHF
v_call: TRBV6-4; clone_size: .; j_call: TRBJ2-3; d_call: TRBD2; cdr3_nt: TGTGCCAGCAGTTTACTAGCGGGGGTGGATACGCAGTATTTT; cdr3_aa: CASSLLAGVDTQYF
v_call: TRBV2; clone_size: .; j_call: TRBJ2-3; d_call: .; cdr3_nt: TGTGCCAGCAGTGAGATTGGGGGCCCAGATACGCAGTATTTT; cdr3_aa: CASSEIGGPDTQYF
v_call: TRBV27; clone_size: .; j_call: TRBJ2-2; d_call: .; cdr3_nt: TGTGCCAGCAGCCCCGACAGGAACTCCGATACCGGGGAGCTGTTTTTT; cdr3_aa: CASSPDRNSDTGELFF
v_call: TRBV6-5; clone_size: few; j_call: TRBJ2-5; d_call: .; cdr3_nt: TGTGCCATCAGGGACTCTTGGGAGACCCAGTACTTC; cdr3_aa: CAIRDSWETQYF
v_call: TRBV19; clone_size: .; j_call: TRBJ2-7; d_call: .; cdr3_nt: TGTGCCAGCGGGTACTCCTACGAGCAGTACTTC; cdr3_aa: CASGYSYEQYF
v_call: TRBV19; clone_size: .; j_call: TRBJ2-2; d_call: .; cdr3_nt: TGTGCCAGTAGTATAGTGGGGGGTAAAAGCGGGGAGCTGTTTTTT; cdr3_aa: CASSIVGGKSGELFF
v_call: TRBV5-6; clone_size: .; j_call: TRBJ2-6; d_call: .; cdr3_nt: TGTGCCAGCCTACTCGGGTCTGGGGCCAACGTCCTGACTTTC; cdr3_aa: CASLLGSGANVLTF
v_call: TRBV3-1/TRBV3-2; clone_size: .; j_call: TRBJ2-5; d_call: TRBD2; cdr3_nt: TGTGCCAGCAGCCAAGGGTGGGGGGGACAAGAGACCCAGTACTTC; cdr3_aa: CASSQGWGGQETQYF
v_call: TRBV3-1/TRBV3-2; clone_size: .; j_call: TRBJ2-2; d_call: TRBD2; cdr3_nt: TGTGCCAGCAGCCAGGAGGGACTAGGGCCCGGGGAGCTGTTTTTT; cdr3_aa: CASSQEGLGPGELFF
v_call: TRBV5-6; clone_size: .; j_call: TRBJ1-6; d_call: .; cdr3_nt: TGTGCCAGCAGCCCTACCGGGACAAGCAGGAATTCACCCCTCCACTTT; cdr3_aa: CASSPTGTSRNSPLHF
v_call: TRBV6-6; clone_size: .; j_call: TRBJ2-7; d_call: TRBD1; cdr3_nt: TGTGCCAGCAGGGGACAGAGCTCCTACGAGCAGTACTTC; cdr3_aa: CASRGQSSYEQYF
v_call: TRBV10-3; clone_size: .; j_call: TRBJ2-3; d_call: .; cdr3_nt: TGTGCCAACGGAGGGCGGCCTGGAGATACGCAGTATTTT; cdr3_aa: CANGGRPGDTQYF
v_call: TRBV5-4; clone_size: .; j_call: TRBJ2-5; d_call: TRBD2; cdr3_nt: TGTGCCAGCAGCTACCCGGGCGGGGGGGCCGTAGAGACCCAGTACTTC; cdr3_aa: CASSYPGGGAVETQYF
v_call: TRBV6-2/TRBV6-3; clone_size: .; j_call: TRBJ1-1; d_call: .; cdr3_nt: TGTGCCAGCAGTTCGGATCCGGGGGGACTGGACACTGAAGCTTTCTTT; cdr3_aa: CASSSDPGGLDTEAFF
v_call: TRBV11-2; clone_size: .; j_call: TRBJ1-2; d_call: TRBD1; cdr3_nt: TGTGCCAGCAGCTCGGACAGGAACTATGGCTACACCTTC; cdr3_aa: CASSSDRNYGYTF
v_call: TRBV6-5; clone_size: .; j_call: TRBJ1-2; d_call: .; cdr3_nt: TGTGCCAGCAGTTACTCGGAGGGGCTCGGGAATGGCTACACCTTC; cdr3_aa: CASSYSEGLGNGYTF
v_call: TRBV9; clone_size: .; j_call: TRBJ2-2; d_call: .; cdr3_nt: TGTGCCAGCAGCGGGGCAGGGAGGAATACGAACACCGGGGAGCTGTTTTTT; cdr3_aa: CASSGAGRNTNTGELFF
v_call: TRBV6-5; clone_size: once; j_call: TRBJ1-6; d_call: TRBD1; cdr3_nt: TGTGCCTTACGCCGGGACAGGGGCTCACCCCTCCACTTT; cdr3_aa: CALRRDRGSPLHF
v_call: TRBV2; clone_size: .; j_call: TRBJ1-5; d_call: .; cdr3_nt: TGTGCCAGCAGTCAGGGGCCGGGGAGCAATCAGCCCCAGCATTTT; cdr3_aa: CASSQGPGSNQPQHF
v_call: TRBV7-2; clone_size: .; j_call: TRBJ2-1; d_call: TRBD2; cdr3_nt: TGTGCCAGCAGCTCTCGGGGACTAGCGGGGGTCAATGAGCAGTTCTTC; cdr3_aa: CASSSRGLAGVNEQFF
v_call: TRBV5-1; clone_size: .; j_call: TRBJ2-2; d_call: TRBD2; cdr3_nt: TGCGCCAGCAGCTTTTCTAGCGGGGGGCTCGGGGAGCTGTTTTTT; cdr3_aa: CASSFSSGGLGELFF
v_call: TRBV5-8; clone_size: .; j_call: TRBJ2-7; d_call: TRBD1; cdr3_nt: TGTGCCAGCTTTTCGTTGGGGGACAGCGAGCAGTACTTC; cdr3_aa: CASFSLGDSEQYF
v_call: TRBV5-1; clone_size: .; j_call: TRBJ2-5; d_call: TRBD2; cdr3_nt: TGCGCCAGCAGCACCACCTCTTCGGGGGGGGTTTTACAAGAGACCCAGTACTTC; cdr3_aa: CASSTTSSGGVLQETQYF
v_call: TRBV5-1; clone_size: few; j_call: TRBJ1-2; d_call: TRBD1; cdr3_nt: TGCGCCAGCAACACAGGGGTCCGGGACGGTGGCTACACCTTC; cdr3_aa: CASNTGVRDGGYTF
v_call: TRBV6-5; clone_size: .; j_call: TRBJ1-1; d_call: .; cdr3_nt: TGTGCCAGCAGGAACAGGGTATCGACCACTGAAGCTTTCTTT; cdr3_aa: CASRNRVSTTEAFF
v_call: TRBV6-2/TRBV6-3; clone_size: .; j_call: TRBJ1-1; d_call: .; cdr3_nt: TGTGCCAGCAGTTACTACAAGAACACTGAAGCTTTCTTT; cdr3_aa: CASSYYKNTEAFF
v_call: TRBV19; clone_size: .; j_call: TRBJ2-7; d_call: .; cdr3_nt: TGTGCCAGTAGTATAGCTGACAGCTCCTACGAGCAGTACTTC; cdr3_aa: CASSIADSSYEQYF
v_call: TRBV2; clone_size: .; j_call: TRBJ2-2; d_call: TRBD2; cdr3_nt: TGTGCCAGCAGTGAAGGCGGTAGCGGGGGGTATACCGGGGAGCTGTTTTTT; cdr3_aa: CASSEGGSGGYTGELFF